Below, 14 T cell receptor beta chains from the same sample are listed, as sequenced in a study of Tregs in tolerant kidney transplant recipients. Profiling relied on immunoSEQ multiplex PCR, and the TCRdb table lists in-frame clones only, not all of them. The sample consists of 90,000 or so clones, over 85% of them appearing once. Recipients received nonmyeloablative bone marrow transplants from related graft donors, with transient mixed chimerism. This sample comprised CD4+ T cells from blood (PBMCs), obtained 12 months after the transplant. Receptors were obtained from a human patient who received a combined kidney and bone marrow transplant. Some of these T cells may belong to the graft donor.

The V call is TRBV10-3, the J call TRBJ1-2; TRBD1 matches at 9 bases. The CDR3 spans 14 residues. Germline CDR1 reads ENHRY; CDR2 reads SYGVKD. V was clipped by 4 bases and J by 1 base; unmatched bases: 1. The CDR3 region is CAISGGQGNYGYTF. Here the CDR3 DNA reads TGTGCCATCAGTGGGGGACAGGGTAACTATGGCTACACCTTC.

This clone appeared a few times. The chain carries TRBV11-1 and TRBJ1-3; possibly TRBD1 for D (5 bases). The V gene's germline CDR1 is SGHAT and CDR2 FQDESV (reference sequence). V gave up 5 bases and J gave up 4 bases, with 12 bases separating them. The CDR3 contains 14 residues. CDR3: CASSTGTVGNTIYF. In DNA, the CDR3 is TGTGCCAGCAGCACTGGGACTGTGGGAAACACCATATATTTT.

This sequence joins TRBV11-3 and TRBJ1-2; a weak D match, TRBD1 (5 bases). Between the trimmed V and J ends, which lost 1 base and 3 bases, there was a span of 12 bases. The CDR3 covers 15 residues. Germline lookup yields CDR1 SGHNT and CDR2 YENEEA. The CDR3 bases are TGTGCCAGCAGCTTAGGACCCGACAGATACTATGGCTACACCTTC. Translated, it gives CASSLGPDRYYGYTF.

V gene TRBV28 combines with J gene TRBJ2-7; 8 bases agree with TRBD1. Per the germline V gene, CDR1 is MDHEN and CDR2 is SYDVKM. The CDR3 is made up of 15 amino acids. The ends lost 4 bases at V and 1 base at J; junction bases unmatched: 6. The chain's CDR3 is CASSSGQGASYEQYF. DNA for the CDR3: TGTGCCAGCAGTTCAGGGCAGGGGGCTTCCTACGAGCAGTACTTC.

The chain couples TRBV28 to TRBJ2-6, with D tentatively TRBD1 (6 bases). V was clipped by 5 bases and J by 1 base, with 12 bases between them. Germline V gene sequence: CDR1 MDHEN, CDR2 SYDVKM. The CDR3 has 16 residues. The CDR3 loop reads CASSLTGKSGANVLTF. The CDR3 DNA reads TGTGCCAGCAGTCTGACAGGCAAATCTGGGGCCAACGTCCTGACTTTC. Together with reference TRBV28 and TRBJ2-6, the CDR3 gives the full variable domain: DVKVTQSSRYLVKRTGEKVFLECVQDMDHENMFWYRQDPGLGLRLIYFSYDVKMKEKGDIPEGYSVSREKKERFSLILESASTNQTSMYLCASSLTGKSGANVLTFGAGSRLTVL.

This clone appeared a single time. V and J are TRBV19 and TRBJ2-5; D perhaps matches TRBD2 (6 bases). Germline assignment: CDR1 LNHDA and CDR2 SQIVND (reference sequence). This CDR3 is built from 12 residues. The V and J ends lost 11 bases and 0 bases respectively, with 10 bases between them. The CDR3 protein is CASGEYQETQYF. CDR3 DNA sequence: TGTGCCTCGGGGGAGTACCAAGAGACCCAGTACTTC.

The chain is built from TRBV10-3 and TRBJ1-2, with D perhaps TRBD1 (5 bases). The CDR3 has 13 residues. With 6 bases removed from V and 6 bases from J, the gap between germline ends came to 14 bases. Germline V gene data show CDR1 as ENHRY and CDR2 as SYGVKD. CDR3 sequence: CAISGGTLHGYTF. The CDR3 DNA is TGTGCCATCAGCGGCGGGACGTTGCATGGCTACACCTTC.

This rearrangement joins TRBV7-2 to TRBJ2-2; TRBD1 matches 7 bases. Per germline, CDR1 SGHTA and CDR2 FQGNSA. CDR3 length: 14 residues. The ends lost 5 bases at V and 5 bases at J; junction bases unmatched: 5. CDR3 bases: TGTGCCAGCAGCCAGCACAGGGGTACCGGGGAGCTGTTTTTT. Its protein product is CASSQHRGTGELFF.

This clone has just a few counts. The chain uses TRBV19 and TRBJ1-4, with D perhaps matching TRBD1 (5 bases). V lost 5 bases and J lost 0, with 10 bases in between. There are 15 residues in the CDR3. Germline-derived CDR1 and CDR2 are LNHDA and SQIVND (reference sequence). The CDR3 spells CASSSDSATNEKLFF. CDR3 nucleotides: TGTGCCAGTAGTTCTGACAGTGCAACTAATGAAAAACTGTTTTTT.

The rearrangement joins TRBV5-1 to TRBJ2-7; 7 positions agree with TRBD1. The CDR3 has 14 amino acids. The ends lost 4 bases at V and 2 bases at J; junction bases unmatched: 6. Per germline, CDR1 SGHRS and CDR2 YFSETQ. In DNA form, the CDR3 reads TGCGCCAGCAGCATAGAGACAGGGACCTACGAGCAGTACTTC. Amino acid sequence: CASSIETGTYEQYF.

The rearrangement links TRBV19 to TRBJ2-3; TRBD2 aligns across 11 bases. Germline CDR1 and CDR2: LNHDA and SQIVND (reference sequence). CDR3 length equals 15 residues. J was trimmed by 2 bases and V by 5 bases; bases with no gene match: 3. CDR3 residues: CASSPSGRPTDTQYF. The CDR3 nucleotides read TGTGCCAGTAGTCCTAGCGGGAGGCCCACAGATACGCAGTATTTT.

J is TRBJ2-3 and V is TRBV21-1; TRBD2, the D gene given by the table, was not confirmed from the DNA. TRBV21-1 is shown as a pseudogene. The CDR3 length is 18 residues. The CDR3 nucleotides are TGTGCCAGCAGCCCCCGCTCCCTTAGCGGGAGGGCGACAGATACGCAGTATTTT. Translated, it gives CASSPRSLSGRATDTQYF.

This chain joins TRBV5-4 and TRBJ2-7; TRBD2 aligns across 8 bases. CDR1 is SGHNT and CDR2 is YYREEE in the germline V gene (reference sequence). This CDR3 has 15 residues. Germline trimming cut 3 bases from V and 2 bases from J; bases unmatched to any gene: 7. The CDR3 is CASSYPGLGTYEQYF. The DNA for the CDR3 is TGTGCCAGCAGCTACCCGGGACTAGGAACCTACGAGCAGTACTTC.

For the CDR3, the DNA is TGCGCCAGCAGCTTTCTAGGTAACTCAGATACGCAGTATTTT. This encodes CASSFLGNSDTQYF. The chain employs TRBV4-1 and TRBJ2-3, with D uncertain. V lost 5 bases, J lost 4 bases, and 13 bases lay in between. From germline, CDR1 is MGHRA and CDR2 YSYEKL. The CDR3 consists of 14 residues.